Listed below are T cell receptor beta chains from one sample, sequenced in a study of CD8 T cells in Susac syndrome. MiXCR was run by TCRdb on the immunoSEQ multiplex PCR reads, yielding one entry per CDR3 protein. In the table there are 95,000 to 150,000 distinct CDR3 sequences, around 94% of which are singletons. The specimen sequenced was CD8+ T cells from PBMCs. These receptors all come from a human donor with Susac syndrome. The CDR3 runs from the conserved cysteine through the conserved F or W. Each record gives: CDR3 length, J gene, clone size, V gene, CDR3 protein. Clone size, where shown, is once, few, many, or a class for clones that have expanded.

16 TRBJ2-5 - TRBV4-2 CASSQDLPAGVRTQYF
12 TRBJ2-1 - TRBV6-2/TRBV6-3 CASTYAGVSQFF
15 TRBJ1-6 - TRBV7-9 CASSLVGKYNSPLHF
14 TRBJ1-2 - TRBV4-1 CASSQGQGGNGYTF
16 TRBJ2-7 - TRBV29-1 CSVEASSSGAGYEQYF
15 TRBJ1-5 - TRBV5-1 CASSLAGTGYQPQHF
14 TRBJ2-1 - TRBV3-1 CASSPPGAYNEQFF
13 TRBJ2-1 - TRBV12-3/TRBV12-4 CASSRTGYNEQFF
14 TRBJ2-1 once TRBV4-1 CASSQVMGRNEQFF
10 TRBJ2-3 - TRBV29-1 CSARTDTQYF
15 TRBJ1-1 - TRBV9 CASSSIPDSPTEAFF
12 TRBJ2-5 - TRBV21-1 CASPGELETQYF
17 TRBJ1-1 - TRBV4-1 CASSPRTGGGLGTEAFF
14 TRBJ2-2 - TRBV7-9 CASTPTGNTGELFF
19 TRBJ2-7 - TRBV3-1 CASSQDLLREDRGSYEQYF
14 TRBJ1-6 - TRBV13 CASSFRGQLSPLHF
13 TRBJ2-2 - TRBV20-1 CSAADRGTGELFF
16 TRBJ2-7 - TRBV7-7 CASSLGLAGGSNEQYF
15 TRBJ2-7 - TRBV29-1 CSVFTPGQASYEQYF
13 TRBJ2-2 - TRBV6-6 CASSYSGTGELFF
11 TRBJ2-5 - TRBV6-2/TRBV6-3 CASSHGETQYF
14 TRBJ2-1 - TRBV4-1 CASRTSGGSNEQFF
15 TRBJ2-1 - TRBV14 CASSRLGGPGNEQFF
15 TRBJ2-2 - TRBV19 CASSIVLAPAGELFF
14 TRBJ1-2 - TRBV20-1 CSARGAGFVYGYTF
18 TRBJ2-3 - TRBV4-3 CASSQDRPAGIGTDTQYF
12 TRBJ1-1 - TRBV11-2 CASSFRGDEAFF
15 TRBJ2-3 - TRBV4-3 CASSQGLRVTDTQYF
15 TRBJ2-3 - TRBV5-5 CASSHSGPSTDTQYF
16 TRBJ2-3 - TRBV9 CASSVGLRGAGDTQYF
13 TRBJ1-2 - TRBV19 CASSPQGGHGYTF
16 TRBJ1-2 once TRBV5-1 CASSSTPDRGNYGYTF
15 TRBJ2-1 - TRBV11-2 CASSPRTGEVNEQFF
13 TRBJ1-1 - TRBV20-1 CSASGTGRTEAFF
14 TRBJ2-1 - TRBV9 CASSSRTLSDEQFF
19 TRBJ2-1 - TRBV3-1 CASSPLYSGGAGSYNEQFF
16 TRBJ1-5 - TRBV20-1 CSARAGRIGSNQPQHF
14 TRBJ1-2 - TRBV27 CASRTDRGWYGYTF
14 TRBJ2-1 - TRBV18 CASSLGTGGYEQFF
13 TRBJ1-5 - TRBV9 CASSVGHNQPQHF
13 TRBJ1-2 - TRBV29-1 CSAQDRGDYGYTF
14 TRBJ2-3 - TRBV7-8 CASSLRQGADTQYF
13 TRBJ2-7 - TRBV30 CAWSVGRAYEQYF
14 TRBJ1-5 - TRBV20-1 CSARGGPSNQPQHF
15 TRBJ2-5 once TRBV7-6 CASSLEAQAQETQYF
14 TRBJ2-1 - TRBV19 CASIADRDHNEQFF
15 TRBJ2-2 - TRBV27 CASSPGTGIPGELFF
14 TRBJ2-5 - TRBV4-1 CASSQVGKAETQYF
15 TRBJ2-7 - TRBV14 CASSQVGGPPYEQYF
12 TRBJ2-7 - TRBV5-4 CASSFKGYEQYF
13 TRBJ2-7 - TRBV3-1 CASSQESGSEQYF